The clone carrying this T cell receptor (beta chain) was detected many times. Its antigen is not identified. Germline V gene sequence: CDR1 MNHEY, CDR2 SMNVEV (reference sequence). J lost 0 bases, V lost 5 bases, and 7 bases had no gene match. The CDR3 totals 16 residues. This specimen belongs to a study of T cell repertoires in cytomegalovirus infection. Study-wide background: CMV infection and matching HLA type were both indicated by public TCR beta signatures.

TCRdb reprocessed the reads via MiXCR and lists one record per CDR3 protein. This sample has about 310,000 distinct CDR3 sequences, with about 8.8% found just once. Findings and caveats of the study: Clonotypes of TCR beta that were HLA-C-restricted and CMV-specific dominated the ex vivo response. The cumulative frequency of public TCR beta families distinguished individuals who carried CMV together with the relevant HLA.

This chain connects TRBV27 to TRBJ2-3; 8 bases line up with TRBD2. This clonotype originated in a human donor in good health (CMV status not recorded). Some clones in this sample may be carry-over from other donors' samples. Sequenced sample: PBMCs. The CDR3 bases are TGTGCCAGCAGTCCCCAGGAGCGGGGGAGCACAGATACGCAGTATTTT. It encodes CASSPQERGSTDTQYF.